Below are 31 T cell receptor beta chains sequenced from a single sample in a study of spatial heterogeneity in lung cancer. Time point reported: sample taken at primary tumor resection. Whole RNA came from tumor, nontumor lung or frozen PBMC and was sequenced without being sorted. TCRdb re-called the 5' RACE reads through MiXCR, storing one row per CDR3 protein. This sample has about 2,600 distinct CDR3 sequences, with nearly 4.5% found just once. Specimen: normal lung tissue next to the tumor, collected at surgery. These receptors all come from a female donor with early-stage non-small cell lung cancer.

Comment on this clonotype: Because the library targeted alpha chains, this beta chain is an off-target read whose size means little. This chain joins TRBV30 and TRBJ2-2; either TRBD1 or TRBD2 may fit D (6 bases each). There are 15 residues in the CDR3. Per the germline V gene, CDR1 is GTSNPN and CDR2 is SVGIG (reference sequence). V was pared by 0 bases and J by 1 base, with 9 bases between. CDR3 DNA sequence: TGTGCCTGGAGTGTACAGGGAGGGAACACCGGGGAGCTGTTTTTT. This translates into CAWSVQGGNTGELFF.

This clonotype was seen ten or more times. This beta chain is a stray read from a library made for alpha chains; its abundance is not meaningful. The chain couples TRBV5-1 to TRBJ2-6; the match to TRBD1 covers 7 bases. V shed 4 bases and J 0 bases; nucleotides not matched to a gene: 7. This CDR3 is built from 17 residues. The germline V gene encodes CDR1 SGHRS and CDR2 YFSETQ. Written as DNA, the CDR3 is TGCGCCAGCAGCCCGACAGGGTCTAACTCTGGGGCCAACGTCCTGACTTTC. Translated: CASSPTGSNSGANVLTF. The full variable domain, in which reference TRBV5-1 and TRBJ2-6 provide the parts outside the CDR3, is KAGVTQTPRYLIKTRGQQVTLSCSPISGHRSVSWYQQTPGQGLQFLFEYFSETQRNKGNFPGRFSGRQFSNSRSEMNVSTLELGDSALYLCASSPTGSNSGANVLTFGAGSRLTVL.

A word on this clonotype: The CDR3 does not end in the conserved phenylalanine or tryptophan, so this is likely a read error. This beta chain is off target for a library built for alpha chains, so its abundance means little. The J gene is TRBJ2-1, the V gene TRBV5-1; possible D gene TRBD1, 5 bases. Germline lookup yields CDR1 SGHRS and CDR2 YFSETQ. The CDR3 contains 12 residues. The V end was cut by 4 bases, the J end by 7 bases, with 9 bases between. The CDR3 region has the DNA TGCGCCAGCAGCCCGGCAGGGAATGAGCAGTTCTCG. It specifies CASSPAGNEQFS.

This clonotype was seen many times. This beta chain is an off-target read within a library intended for alpha chains, so its frequency means little. The rearrangement links TRBV4-1 to TRBJ1-2; 10 bases fit TRBD1. Looked up from germline, CDR1 is MGHRA and CDR2 is YSYEKL. The CDR3 sequence is 19 residues long. Germline trimming cut 0 bases from V and 5 bases from J; bases unmatched to any gene: 15. CDR3 nucleotide sequence: TGCGCCAGCAGCCAAGAGGTCCTTGGACAGGGGGTTCTAGCGTATGGCTACACCTTC. Protein product: CASSQEVLGQGVLAYGYTF.

This clonotype is deemed medium-sized. The size of this beta chain means little, since it is a stray read in a library made for alpha chains. The CDR3 DNA sequence: TGTGCCAGCAGCCTCCAGACAGGGACGTATGGCTACACCTTC. Translating gives CASSLQTGTYGYTF. The chain uses TRBV5-6 and TRBJ1-2; 7 nucleotides agree with TRBD1. The CDR3 loop spans 14 amino acids. Germline CDR1 is SGHDT and CDR2 is YYEEEE. V lost 4 bases, J lost 5 bases, and 8 bases stayed unmatched.

In its sample, this clonotype ranks as medium-sized. Since the library was made to target alpha chains, this beta chain is a stray read and its abundance is not meaningful. The gene calls are TRBV28 and TRBJ2-7, with D hard to call. The CDR3 extends over 12 amino acids. Germline CDR1 MDHEN, CDR2 SYDVKM. The V and J ends lost 4 bases and 4 bases respectively, with 8 bases between them. The CDR3: CASSSRRYEQYF. The CDR3 DNA follows: TGTGCCAGCAGTTCCCGCCGGTACGAGCAGTACTTC.

This clonotype was seen at least ten times. With the library built for alpha chains, this beta chain is off target and its frequency is not meaningful. As DNA, the CDR3 is TGCAGTGCTAGTCCCAGACGACTAACCGCGGGGACTGAAGCTTTCTTT. This translates into CSASPRRLTAGTEAFF. The chain couples TRBV20-1 to TRBJ1-1; D not certain. The V end was cut by 3 bases, the J end by 5 bases, with 22 bases between. CDR1 is DFQATT, CDR2 SNEGSKA, per germline (reference sequence). This CDR3 is built from 16 residues.

In its sample, this clonotype ranks as medium-sized (0.01 to 0.1%). The library was built for alpha chains, so this beta chain is an off-target read and its size means little. The V and J genes are TRBV27 and TRBJ2-1; tentative D call: TRBD1 (6 bases). This CDR3 is 17 amino acids long. CDR1 is MNHEY and CDR2 is SMNVEV in the germline V gene (reference sequence). V was trimmed by 7 bases and J by 8 bases, leaving 27 bases between them. CDR3 sequence (DNA): TGTGCCAGCACTGCTAAGGGTCAGTTGAACAAGGGGGATGAGCAGTTCTTC. Translating it yields CASTAKGQLNKGDEQFF.

This clonotype counts as medium-sized. A library prepared for alpha chains yielded this beta chain as an off-target read; its size is of little meaning. The gene calls are TRBV9 and TRBJ1-2; D is unresolved. The CDR3 sequence is 13 residues long. In germline, CDR1 is SGDLS, CDR2 YYNGEE. The V end lost 0 bases, the J end lost 5 bases, and 8 bases lay between the germline ends. In DNA, the CDR3 is TGTGCCAGCAGCGTAGGACCGACATATGGCTACACCTTC. Encoded protein: CASSVGPTYGYTF. The full variable domain, its missing parts supplied by reference TRBV9 and TRBJ1-2, is DSGVTQTPKHLITATGQRVTLRCSPRSGDLSVYWYQQSLDQGLQFLIQYYNGEERAKGNILERFSAQQFPDLHSELNLSSLELGDSALYFCASSVGPTYGYTFGSGTRLTVV.

By frequency in the sample, this clonotype is medium-sized. This beta chain turned up in a library designed for alpha chains; as an off-target read, its abundance says little. The chain carries TRBV5-1 and TRBJ1-4; 8 nucleotides line up with TRBD1. Unmatched junction bases numbered 4, after V lost 0 bases and J lost 3 bases. The CDR3 spans 16 residues. Germline V CDR1 and CDR2: SGHRS, YFSETQ. The CDR3 coding sequence is TGCGCCAGCAGCTTGGCCGGACAGGGATCTAATGAAAAACTGTTTTTT. Encoded protein: CASSLAGQGSNEKLFF. The full variable domain, with the rest looked up from reference TRBV5-1 and TRBJ1-4, is KAGVTQTPRYLIKTRGQQVTLSCSPISGHRSVSWYQQTPGQGLQFLFEYFSETQRNKGNFPGRFSGRQFSNSRSEMNVSTLELGDSALYLCASSLAGQGSNEKLFFGSGTQLSVL.

This clonotype was observed at least ten times. The library was built for alpha chains, so this beta chain is an off-target read and its size means little. The chain employs TRBV5-1 and TRBJ1-6; TRBD1 might be the D (5 bases). Between the trimmed V and J ends, which lost 4 bases and 13 bases, there was a span of 15 bases. Germline V lookup: CDR1 SGHRS, CDR2 YFSETQ. There are 13 residues in the CDR3. CDR3 coding DNA: TGCGCCAGCAGCCCTGAACAGGATATGCCCCTCCACTTT. Translation gives CASSPEQDMPLHF.

This clonotype is medium-sized by share. As an off-target read in a library built for alpha chains, this beta chain has a frequency of little significance. This chain links TRBV11-2 with TRBJ2-7; D not resolved. V was shortened by 7 bases and J by 2 bases, with 15 bases between the two germline ends. The CDR3 contains 14 residues. Germline CDR1 reads SGHAT; CDR2 reads FQNNGV. CDR3 protein: CASTREISTYEQYF. In DNA form, the CDR3 reads TGTGCCAGCACGAGAGAGATTAGTACCTACGAGCAGTACTTC.

By share of the sample, this clonotype is large. This beta chain is off target for a library built for alpha chains, so its abundance means little. The gene calls are TRBV11-2 and TRBJ2-3; TRBD1 matches 9 bases. Germline CDR1 SGHAT, CDR2 FQNNGV. The CDR3 has 16 amino acids. After removal of 3 bases from V and 6 bases from J, the junction contained 10 bases not matched to a gene. CDR3 sequence reads: CASSFRPGQGSDTQYF. The CDR3 DNA reads as TGTGCCAGCAGCTTCCGCCCGGGACAGGGCTCGGATACGCAGTATTTT.

This clonotype occurred many times. As an off-target read in a library built for alpha chains, this beta chain has a frequency of little significance. The V gene is TRBV5-1, the J gene TRBJ2-3; D could derive from TRBD1 or TRBD2 (5 bases each). There are 16 residues in the CDR3. Germline loops: CDR1 SGHRS, CDR2 YFSETQ. Trimming shortened V by 4 bases and J by 0 bases, and 15 bases separated the two germline ends. The CDR3 bases are TGCGCCAGCAGCCTCGGGACGGCACCAAGCACAGATACGCAGTATTTT. Translation gives CASSLGTAPSTDTQYF. The full variable domain, completed using reference TRBV5-1 and TRBJ2-3, is KAGVTQTPRYLIKTRGQQVTLSCSPISGHRSVSWYQQTPGQGLQFLFEYFSETQRNKGNFPGRFSGRQFSNSRSEMNVSTLELGDSALYLCASSLGTAPSTDTQYFGPGTRLTVL.

This clonotype was found many times. A library prepared for alpha chains yielded this beta chain as an off-target read; its size is of little meaning. The V and J genes are TRBV5-1 and TRBJ2-2; 8 bases agree with TRBD1. Trimming took 2 bases from V and 3 from J; bases not matched to a gene: 6. This CDR3 contains 16 residues. CDR1 is SGHRS and CDR2 is YFSETQ in the germline V gene. The CDR3 coding sequence is TGCGCCAGCAGCTTCCAGGGGGCGCCGGACACCGGGGAGCTGTTTTTT. This encodes CASSFQGAPDTGELFF.

This clonotype was counted ten times or more. A library made for alpha chains picked up this beta chain off target, so its size means little. The gene calls are TRBV28 and TRBJ2-2; D unclear. With 6 bases removed from V and 5 bases from J, the gap between germline ends came to 7 bases. The CDR3 loop spans 12 amino acids. CDR1 and CDR2 (germline): MDHEN, SYDVKM. Here the CDR3 DNA reads TGTGCCAGCAGCTCCTATACCGGGGAGCTGTTTTTT. Amino acids: CASSSYTGELFF.

This clonotype showed up many times. The library was designed around alpha chains, so this beta chain is a stray read whose abundance carries little weight. The chain recombines TRBV28 with TRBJ2-7; TRBD2 aligns across 8 bases. The J segment lost 5 bases and the V segment lost 1 base, leaving 7 bases of the junction unmatched. Germline loops: CDR1 MDHEN, CDR2 SYDVKM. CDR3 size: 15 residues. DNA for the CDR3: TGTGCCAGCAGTTTATTTAGCGGGGCGACGGACGAGCAGTACGTC. As protein: CASSLFSGATDEQYV.

This clonotype is medium-sized in the sample. Because this beta chain is a stray read in a library intended to capture alpha chains, its abundance should not be given much weight. J is TRBJ2-2 and V is TRBV28; TRBD1 matches at 9 bases. V was pared by 6 bases and J by 5 bases, with 10 bases of the junction left unmatched. The CDR3 loop spans 16 amino acids. Germline V gives CDR1 MDHEN, CDR2 SYDVKM. The CDR3 loop is CASRGDRGVQTGELFF. The DNA of the CDR3 is TGTGCCAGCAGGGGCGACAGGGGGGTACAGACCGGGGAGCTGTTTTTT.

By share, this clonotype counts as large. The library was designed around alpha chains, so this beta chain is a stray read whose abundance carries little weight. The V gene is TRBV7-8, the J gene TRBJ1-2; D gene unclear. Trimming removed 2 bases from V and 9 bases from J, with 13 bases in between. The germline gives CDR1 SGHVS, CDR2 FQNEAQ. The CDR3 runs 13 residues. The CDR3 spells CASSLSTSGSYTF. CDR3 DNA: TGTGCCAGCAGCTTATCCACCTCTGGAAGCTACACCTTC.

This clonotype is termed medium-sized. This beta chain is off target for a library built for alpha chains, so its abundance means little. This chain links TRBV12-3 or TRBV12-4 with TRBJ1-5; D is possibly TRBD1 (5 bases). V lost 2 bases and J 5 bases, leaving 10 bases between the germline ends. CDR3 size: 14 residues. The CDR3: CASSLMGPYQPQHF. The DNA for the CDR3 is TGTGCCAGCAGTTTAATGGGACCTTATCAGCCCCAGCATTTT.

Ten or more counts support this clonotype. This beta chain is a stray sequence in a library constructed for alpha chains; its clone size is not meaningful. The chain has TRBV3-1 and TRBJ1-1; unclear D gene. The CDR3 totals 12 residues. The V gene's germline CDR1 is LGHDT and CDR2 YNNKEL (reference sequence). Trimming left V 1 base short and J 5 bases short, with 5 bases between. Here the CDR3 reads CASSQAITEAFF. CDR3 DNA sequence: TGTGCCAGCAGCCAAGCCATTACTGAAGCTTTCTTT.

A few counts support this clonotype. The library was designed around alpha chains, so this beta chain is a stray read whose abundance carries little weight. This chain uses TRBV20-1 with TRBJ2-3, with D tentatively TRBD2 (5 bases). CDR1 DFQATT and CDR2 SNEGSKA come from the germline V gene (reference sequence). This CDR3 has 14 residues. V lost 4 bases and J lost 2, with 13 bases in between. CDR3 in amino acids: CSATWTGITDTQYF. DNA of the CDR3: TGCAGTGCTACCTGGACTGGAATCACAGATACGCAGTATTTT.

This clonotype is classed as medium-sized (0.01 to 0.1%). A library prepared for alpha chains yielded this beta chain as an off-target read; its size is of little meaning. The chain links TRBV5-5 to TRBJ1-1; no clear D. Germline CDR1 SGHKS, CDR2 YYEKEE (reference sequence). Trimming pared 2 bases from V and 0 bases from J, leaving 11 bases between. This CDR3 has 15 amino acids. The CDR3 region has the DNA TGTGCCAGCAGCTTAAACGCCCTATTGAACACTGAAGCTTTCTTT. Residues: CASSLNALLNTEAFF.

A few counts support this clonotype. A library made for alpha chains picked up this beta chain off target, so its size means little. The rearrangement joins TRBV12-3 or TRBV12-4 to TRBJ1-1; 9 bases line up with TRBD1. The CDR3 has 11 amino acids. Unmatched junction bases numbered 3, after V lost 6 bases and J lost 10 bases. This CDR3 reads CASSLTGGAFF. The CDR3 bases are TGTGCCAGCAGCCTGACAGGGGGAGCTTTCTTT.

By share, this clonotype counts as large (0.1 to 1%). Little can be read into the size of this beta chain, an off-target read in a library designed for alpha chains. The chain carries TRBV10-1 and TRBJ2-7; 8 positions match TRBD2. Germline assignment: CDR1 WNHNN and CDR2 SYGVQD (reference sequence). V dropped 5 bases and J dropped 5; count of bases not matched to a gene: 8. The CDR3 length is 14 residues. The CDR3 sequence: CASSHERGTNEQYF. In DNA form, the CDR3 reads TGCGCCAGCAGTCACGAGCGGGGGACCAACGAGCAGTACTTC.

Judged by abundance, this clonotype is medium-sized. Being off target in a library aimed at alpha chains, this beta chain has a size of little meaning. This chain joins TRBV12-3 or TRBV12-4 and TRBJ1-1; D is ambiguous. V was clipped by 4 bases and J by 0 bases, with 6 bases between them. This CDR3 contains 13 residues. The CDR3 nucleotides are TGTGCCAGCAGTTCAGAGCTGAACACTGAAGCTTTCTTT. Encoded protein: CASSSELNTEAFF.

Ten or more counts support this clonotype. Because the library targeted alpha chains, this beta chain is an off-target read whose size means little. The rearrangement uses TRBV6-5 and TRBJ2-7; tentative D call: TRBD1 (5 bases). The CDR3 is 15 residues long. V gave up 8 bases and J gave up 2 bases, with 19 bases separating them. CDR1 and CDR2 (germline): MNHEY, SVGAGI. CDR3 in DNA: TGTGCCAGCGCCCGCGAGTACAGGACCGCCTACGAGCAGTACTTC. Its translation: CASAREYRTAYEQYF.

Judged by abundance, this clonotype is medium-sized. Since the library was made to target alpha chains, this beta chain is a stray read and its abundance is not meaningful. CDR3: CASSVDREANTEAFF. Written as DNA, the CDR3 is TGCGCCAGCAGCGTAGACAGGGAGGCCAACACTGAAGCTTTCTTT. The rearrangement joins TRBV5-1 to TRBJ1-1, with TRBD1 matching over 7 bases. Looked up from germline, CDR1 is SGHRS and CDR2 is YFSETQ. With 4 bases clipped from V and 2 bases from J, the junction kept 8 bases outside the gene matches. There are 15 residues in the CDR3.

This clonotype is medium-sized in the sample. Because the library targeted alpha chains, this beta chain is an off-target read whose size means little. The chain has TRBV10-3 and TRBJ2-1; TRBD2 agrees at 12 bases. From germline, CDR1 is ENHRY and CDR2 SYGVKD. This CDR3 is built from 15 residues. J was trimmed by 9 bases and V by 7 bases; bases with no gene match: 10. The CDR3 DNA reads as TGTGCCATCACCATGACTAGCGGGAGCGGCGGTGAGCAGTTCTTC. Translation gives CAITMTSGSGGEQFF.

This clonotype was observed at least ten times. This beta chain came through as a stray read in a library set up for alpha chains, and its size says little. V gene TRBV5-1 combines with J gene TRBJ1-4; no firm D call. The length of the CDR3 is 15 residues. Trimming took off 4 bases at V and 5 bases at J, with 15 bases between the two ends. Germline V CDR1 and CDR2: SGHRS, YFSETQ. The CDR3 loop reads CASSPNVGENEKLFF. The DNA for the CDR3 is TGCGCCAGCAGCCCCAACGTAGGAGAAAATGAAAAACTGTTTTTT.

This clonotype is termed medium-sized (0.01 to 0.1%). This beta chain turned up in a library designed for alpha chains; as an off-target read, its abundance says little. The V gene is TRBV7-9, the J gene TRBJ2-3; a weak D match, TRBD2 (5 bases). This CDR3 contains 12 residues. Germline V gene data show CDR1 as SEHNR and CDR2 as FQNEAQ (reference sequence). The V end was cut by 8 bases, the J end by 3 bases, with 9 bases between. The CDR3 sequence: CASLEGTDTQYF. As DNA, the CDR3 is TGTGCCAGCCTCGAGGGTACAGATACGCAGTATTTT. Full variable domain (outside the CDR3, taken from reference TRBV7-9 and TRBJ2-3): DTGVSQNPRHKITKRGQNVTFRCDPISEHNRLYWYRQTLGQGPEFLTYFQNEAQLEKSRLLSDRFSAERPKGSFSTLEIQRTEQGDSAMYLCASLEGTDTQYFGPGTRLTVL.